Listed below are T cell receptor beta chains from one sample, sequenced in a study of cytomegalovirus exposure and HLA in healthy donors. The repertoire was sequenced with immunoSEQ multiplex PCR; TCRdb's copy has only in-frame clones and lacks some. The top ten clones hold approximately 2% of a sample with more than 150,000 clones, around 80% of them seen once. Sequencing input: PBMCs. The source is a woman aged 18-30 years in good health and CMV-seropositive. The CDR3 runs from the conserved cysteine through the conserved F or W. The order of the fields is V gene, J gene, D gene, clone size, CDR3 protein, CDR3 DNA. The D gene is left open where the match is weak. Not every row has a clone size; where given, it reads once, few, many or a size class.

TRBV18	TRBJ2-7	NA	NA	CASSPGGDEQYF	TGTGCCAGCTCACCGGGCGGGGACGAGCAGTACTTC
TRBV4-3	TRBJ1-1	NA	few	CASSQGGEGVTEAFF	TGCGCCAGCAGCCAAGGGGGGGAGGGGGTTACTGAAGCTTTCTTT
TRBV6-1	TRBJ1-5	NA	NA	CASSENLGRDQPQHF	TGTGCCAGCAGTGAAAATCTAGGGAGGGATCAGCCCCAGCATTTT
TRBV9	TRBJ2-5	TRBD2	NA	CATNGGARKTQYF	TGTGCCACCAACGGGGGGGCTCGGAAGACCCAGTACTTC
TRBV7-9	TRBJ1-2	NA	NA	CASSLDIADGYGYTF	TGTGCCAGCAGCTTAGACATCGCCGATGGCTATGGCTACACCTTC
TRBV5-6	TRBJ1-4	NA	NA	CASSSDPGLGSEKLFF	TGTGCCAGCAGCTCAGATCCGGGTCTAGGATCGGAAAAACTGTTTTTT
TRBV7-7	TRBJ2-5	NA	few	CASSLRTRKWETQYF	TGTGCCAGCAGCTTGCGGACACGGAAGTGGGAGACCCAGTACTTC
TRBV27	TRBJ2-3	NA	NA	CASSFSGTDTQYF	TGTGCCAGCAGTTTCTCCGGCACAGATACGCAGTATTTT
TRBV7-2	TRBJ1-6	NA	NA	CASSLRQYNSPLHF	TGTGCCAGCAGCTTGAGACAGTATAATTCACCCCTCCACTTT
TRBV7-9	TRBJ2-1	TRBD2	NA	CASNSASGLSEQFF	TGTGCCAGCAACTCTGCTAGCGGATTGTCTGAGCAGTTCTTC
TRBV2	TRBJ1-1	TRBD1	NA	CARDIRDRATAFF	TGTGCCAGGGATATCCGGGACAGGGCGACAGCTTTCTTT
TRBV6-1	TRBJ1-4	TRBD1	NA	CASSEDRYNEKLFF	TGTGCCAGCAGTGAGGACAGGTATAATGAAAAACTGTTTTTT
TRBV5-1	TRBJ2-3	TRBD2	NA	CASSLTSGDTDTQYF	TGCGCCAGCAGCTTAACTAGCGGAGACACAGATACGCAGTATTTT
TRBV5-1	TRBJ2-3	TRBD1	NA	CASSLVGDRVFTDTQYF	TGCGCCAGCAGCTTGGTAGGGGACAGGGTATTCACAGATACGCAGTATTTT
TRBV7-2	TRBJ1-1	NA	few	CASSLPIGTEAFF	TGTGCCAGCAGCTTACCTATCGGGACTGAAGCTTTCTTT
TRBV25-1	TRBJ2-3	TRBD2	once	CASTLGLASDTQYF	TGTGCCAGCACATTGGGACTAGCGTCAGATACGCAGTATTTT
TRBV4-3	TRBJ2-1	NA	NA	CASSQETPREQFF	TGCGCCAGCAGCCAAGAAACGCCGAGGGAGCAGTTCTTC
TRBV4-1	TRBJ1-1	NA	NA	CASSLPPRPGEPEAFF	TGCGCCAGCAGCCTTCCACCAAGACCCGGGGAGCCTGAAGCTTTCTTT
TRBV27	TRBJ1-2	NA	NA	CASSKVQGSPAGYTF	TGTGCCAGCAGTAAAGTCCAGGGATCCCCCGCTGGCTACACCTTC
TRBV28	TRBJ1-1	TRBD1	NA	CASSKITGGWTEAFF	TGTGCCAGCAGTAAAATTACAGGGGGTTGGACTGAAGCTTTCTTT
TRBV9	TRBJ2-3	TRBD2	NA	CASSVSGTSGGPTDTQYF	TGTGCCAGCAGCGTCTCCGGGACTAGCGGGGGGCCCACAGATACGCAGTATTTT
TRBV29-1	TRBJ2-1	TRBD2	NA	CSVDRIIRGGANEQFF	TGCAGCGTTGATCGGATTATTCGGGGGGGGGCCAATGAGCAGTTCTTC
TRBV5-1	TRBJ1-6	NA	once	CASSSEDVRGTDSPLHF	TGCGCCAGCAGCAGTGAAGACGTCAGGGGTACGGATTCACCCCTCCACTTT
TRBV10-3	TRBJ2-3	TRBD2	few	CAIRGSGGLTDTQYF	TGTGCCATCCGAGGTAGCGGGGGACTCACAGATACGCAGTATTTT
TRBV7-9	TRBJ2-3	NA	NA	CASSLPLDTQYF	TGTGCCAGCAGCTTACCCCTGGATACGCAGTATTTT
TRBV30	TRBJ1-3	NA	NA	CAWSTGIGGNTIYF	TGTGCCTGGAGTACAGGGATAGGTGGAAACACCATATATTTT
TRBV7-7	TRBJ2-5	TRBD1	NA	CASSPGTAFQETQYF	TGTGCTAGCAGCCCAGGGACAGCTTTTCAAGAGACCCAGTACTTC
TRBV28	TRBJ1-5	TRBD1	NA	CASSKWDRGRQSQHF	TGTGCCAGCAGTAAATGGGACAGGGGGCGTCAGTCCCAGCATTTT
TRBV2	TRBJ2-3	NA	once	CASSGIQGGKYF	TGTGCCAGCAGTGGGATACAGGGGGGGAAGTATTTT
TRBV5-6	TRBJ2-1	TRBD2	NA	CASSLEFIGGSNEQFF	TGTGCCAGCAGCTTGGAGTTCATCGGGGGGAGCAATGAGCAGTTCTTC
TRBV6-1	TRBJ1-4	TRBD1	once	CASSGSFGTGGEKLFF	TGTGCCAGCAGTGGGAGCTTCGGGACAGGGGGCGAAAAACTGTTTTTT
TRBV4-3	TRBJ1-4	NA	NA	CASSQRVIGLPQVATNEKLFF	TGCGCCAGCAGCCAGAGAGTTATAGGACTCCCCCAAGTCGCAACTAATGAAAAACTGTTTTTT
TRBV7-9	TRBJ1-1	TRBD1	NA	CASSTNRGRNTEAFF	TGTGCCAGCAGCACAAACAGGGGACGGAACACTGAAGCTTTCTTT
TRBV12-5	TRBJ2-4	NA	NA	CASGPNPGSEAKNIQYF	TGTGCTAGTGGACCGAACCCGGGGAGTGAGGCCAAAAACATTCAGTACTTC
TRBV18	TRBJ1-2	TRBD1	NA	CASSPGQGEAYTF	TGTGCCAGCTCACCGGGCCAGGGGGAGGCCTACACCTTC
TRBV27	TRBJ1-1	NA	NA	CASSPGHLNTEAFF	TGTGCCAGCAGCCCGGGACACTTGAACACTGAAGCTTTCTTT
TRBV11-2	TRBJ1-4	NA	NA	CASSLRGGGGNNEKLFF	TGTGCCAGCAGCCTTAGAGGGGGGGGAGGTAATAATGAAAAACTGTTTTTT
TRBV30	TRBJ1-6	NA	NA	CAGAREIRNSPLHF	TGTGCCGGAGCCCGGGAAATCAGGAATTCACCCCTCCACTTT
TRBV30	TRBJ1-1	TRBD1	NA	CAWIGQGVEAFF	TGTGCCTGGATAGGACAGGGGGTTGAAGCTTTCTTT
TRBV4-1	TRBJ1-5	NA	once	CASSQGDFRQPQHF	TGCGCCAGCAGCCAAGGAGATTTCCGTCAGCCCCAGCATTTT
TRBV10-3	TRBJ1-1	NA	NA	CAIRGEGTRTEAFF	TGTGCCATCAGGGGGGAGGGGACCCGCACTGAAGCTTTCTTT
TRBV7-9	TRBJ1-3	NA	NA	CASSLDIHSGNTIYF	TGTGCCAGCAGCTTGGACATTCACTCTGGAAACACCATATATTTT
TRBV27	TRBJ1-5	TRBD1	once	CASSFRTGVQPQHF	TGTGCCAGCAGTTTTAGGACAGGGGTCCAGCCCCAGCATTTT
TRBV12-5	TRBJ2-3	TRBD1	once	CASGRDSHTDTQYF	TGTGCTAGTGGCAGGGACAGCCACACAGATACGCAGTATTTT
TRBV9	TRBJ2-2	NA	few	CASSVSHSGLNTGELFF	TGTGCCAGCAGCGTAAGCCACTCAGGGTTGAACACCGGGGAGCTGTTTTTT
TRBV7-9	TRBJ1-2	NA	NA	CASSSRGGNYGYTF	TGTGCCAGCAGCTCACGCGGAGGGAACTATGGCTACACCTTC
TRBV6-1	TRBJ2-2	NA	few	CASSETEVFTGELFF	TGTGCCAGCAGTGAAACAGAAGTATTCACCGGGGAGCTGTTTTTT
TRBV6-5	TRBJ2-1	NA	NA	CASTGGPSHNEQFF	TGTGCCAGCACGGGCGGGCCCTCCCACAATGAGCAGTTCTTC
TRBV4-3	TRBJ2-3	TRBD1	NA	CASSQEDRDNTDTQYF	TGCGCCAGCAGCCAAGAGGACAGGGACAATACAGATACGCAGTATTTT
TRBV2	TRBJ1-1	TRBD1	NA	CASTRDSEAFF	TGTGCCAGCACCCGGGACAGCGAAGCTTTCTTT
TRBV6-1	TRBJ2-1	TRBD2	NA	CASSVLAGGPYNEQFF	TGTGCCAGCAGTGTGCTAGCGGGGGGGCCCTACAATGAGCAGTTCTTC
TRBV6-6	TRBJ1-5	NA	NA	CASSAGTAYNQPQHF	TGTGCCAGCAGTGCGGGGACGGCCTACAATCAGCCCCAGCATTTT
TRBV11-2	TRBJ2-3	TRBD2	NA	CASSLLSGGVTDTQYF	TGTGCCAGCAGCTTGCTGAGCGGGGGCGTCACAGATACGCAGTATTTT
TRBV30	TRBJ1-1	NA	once	CACAGMNTEAFF	TGTGCCTGCGCAGGGATGAACACTGAAGCTTTCTTT